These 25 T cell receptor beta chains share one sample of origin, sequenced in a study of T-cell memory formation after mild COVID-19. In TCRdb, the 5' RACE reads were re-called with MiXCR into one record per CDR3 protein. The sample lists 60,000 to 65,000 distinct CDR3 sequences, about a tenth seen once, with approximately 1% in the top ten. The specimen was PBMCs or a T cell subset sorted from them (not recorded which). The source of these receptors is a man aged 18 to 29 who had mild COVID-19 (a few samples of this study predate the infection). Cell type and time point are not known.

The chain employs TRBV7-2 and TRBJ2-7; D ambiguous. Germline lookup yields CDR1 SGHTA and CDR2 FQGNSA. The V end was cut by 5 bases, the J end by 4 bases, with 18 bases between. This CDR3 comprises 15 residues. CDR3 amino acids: CASSPNGPGPYEQYF. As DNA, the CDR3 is TGTGCCAGCAGCCCAAACGGGCCGGGCCCTTACGAGCAGTACTTC. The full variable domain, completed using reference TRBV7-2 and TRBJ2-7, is GAGVSQSPSNKVTEKGKDVELRCDPISGHTALYWYRQSLGQGLEFLIYFQGNSAPDKSGLPSDRFSAERTGGSVSTLTIQRTQQEDSAVYLCASSPNGPGPYEQYFGPGTRLTVT.

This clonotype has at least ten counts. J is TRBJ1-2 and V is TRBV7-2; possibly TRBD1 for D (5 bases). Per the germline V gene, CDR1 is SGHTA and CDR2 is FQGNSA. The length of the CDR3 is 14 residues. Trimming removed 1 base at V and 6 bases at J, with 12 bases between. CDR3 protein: CASSLVGGGDGYTF. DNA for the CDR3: TGTGCCAGCAGCTTAGTTGGGGGAGGAGATGGCTACACCTTC.

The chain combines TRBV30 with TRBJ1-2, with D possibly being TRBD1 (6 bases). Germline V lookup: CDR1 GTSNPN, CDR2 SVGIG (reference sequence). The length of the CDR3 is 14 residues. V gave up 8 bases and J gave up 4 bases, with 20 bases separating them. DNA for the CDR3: TGTGCCGGGGAAACAGGGCGAAGGCGCTATGGCTACACCTTC. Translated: CAGETGRRRYGYTF.

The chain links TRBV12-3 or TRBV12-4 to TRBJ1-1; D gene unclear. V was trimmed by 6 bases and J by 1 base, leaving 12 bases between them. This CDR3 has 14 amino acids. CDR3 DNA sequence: TGTGCCAGCAGGAAGGATTGGCGGAACACTGAAGCTTTCTTT. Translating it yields CASRKDWRNTEAFF.

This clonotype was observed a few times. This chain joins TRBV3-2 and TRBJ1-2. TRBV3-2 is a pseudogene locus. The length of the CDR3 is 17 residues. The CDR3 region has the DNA TGTGCCAGCAGCCAAGATTATCGTGGACAGCGGATCTATGGCTACACCTTC. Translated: CASSQDYRGQRIYGYTF.

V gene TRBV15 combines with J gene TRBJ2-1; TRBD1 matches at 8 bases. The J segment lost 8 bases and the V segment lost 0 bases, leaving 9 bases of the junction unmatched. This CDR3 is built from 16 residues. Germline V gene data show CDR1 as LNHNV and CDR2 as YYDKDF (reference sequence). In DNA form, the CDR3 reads TGTGCCACCAGCAGAGATCTGGGGTCGACAGGGGATGAGCAGTTCTTC. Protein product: CATSRDLGSTGDEQFF.

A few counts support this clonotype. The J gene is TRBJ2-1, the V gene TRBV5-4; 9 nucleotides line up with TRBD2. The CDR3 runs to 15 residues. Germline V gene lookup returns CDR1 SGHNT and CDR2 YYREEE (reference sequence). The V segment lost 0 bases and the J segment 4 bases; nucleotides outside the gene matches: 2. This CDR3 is CASSLDSGGYNEQFF. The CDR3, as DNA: TGTGCCAGCAGCTTGGATAGCGGGGGATACAATGAGCAGTTCTTC.

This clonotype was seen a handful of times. CDR3 sequence (DNA): TGCGCCAGCAGCCCGGGAAACACTGAAGCTTTCTTT. Translating gives CASSPGNTEAFF. The chain couples TRBV5-1 to TRBJ1-1; D not resolved. Germline assignment: CDR1 SGHRS and CDR2 YFSETQ. The CDR3 covers 12 residues. V gave up 4 bases and J gave up 2 bases, with 6 bases separating them.

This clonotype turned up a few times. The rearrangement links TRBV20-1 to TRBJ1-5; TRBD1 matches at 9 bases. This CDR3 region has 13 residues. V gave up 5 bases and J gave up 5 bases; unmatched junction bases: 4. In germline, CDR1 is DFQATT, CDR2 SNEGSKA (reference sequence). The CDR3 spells CSAVRQGDQPQHF. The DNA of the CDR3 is TGCAGTGCTGTTCGACAGGGGGATCAGCCCCAGCATTTT.

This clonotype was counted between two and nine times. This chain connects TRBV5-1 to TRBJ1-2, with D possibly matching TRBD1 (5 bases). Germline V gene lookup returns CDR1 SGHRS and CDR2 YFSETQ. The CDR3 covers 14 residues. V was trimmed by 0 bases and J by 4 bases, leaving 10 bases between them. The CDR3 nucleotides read TGCGCCAGCAGCTTGGGGGGCCAGGGCTATGGCTACACCTTC. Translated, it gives CASSLGGQGYGYTF. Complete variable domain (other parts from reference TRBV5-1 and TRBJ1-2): KAGVTQTPRYLIKTRGQQVTLSCSPISGHRSVSWYQQTPGQGLQFLFEYFSETQRNKGNFPGRFSGRQFSNSRSEMNVSTLELGDSALYLCASSLGGQGYGYTFGSGTRLTVV.

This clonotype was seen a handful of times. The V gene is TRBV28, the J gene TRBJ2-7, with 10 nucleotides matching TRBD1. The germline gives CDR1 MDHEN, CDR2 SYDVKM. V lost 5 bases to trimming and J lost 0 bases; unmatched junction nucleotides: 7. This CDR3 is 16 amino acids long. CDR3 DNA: TGTGCCAGCAGTGCCACCGGGACAGGGGACTCCTACGAGCAGTACGTC. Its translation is CASSATGTGDSYEQYV.

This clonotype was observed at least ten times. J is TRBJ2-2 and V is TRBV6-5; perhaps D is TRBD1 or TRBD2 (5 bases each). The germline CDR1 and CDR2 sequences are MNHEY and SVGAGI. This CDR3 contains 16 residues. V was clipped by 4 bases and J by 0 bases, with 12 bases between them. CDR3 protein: CASSFSGQANTGELFF. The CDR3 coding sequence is TGTGCCAGCAGTTTCTCGGGGCAAGCGAACACCGGGGAGCTGTTTTTT.

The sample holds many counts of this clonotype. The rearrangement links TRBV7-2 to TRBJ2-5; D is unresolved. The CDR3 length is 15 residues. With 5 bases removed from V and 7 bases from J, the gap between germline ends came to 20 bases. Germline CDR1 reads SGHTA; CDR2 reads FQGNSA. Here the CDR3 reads CASSLDLFGEGTQYF. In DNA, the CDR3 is TGTGCCAGCAGCCTGGACCTGTTTGGGGAAGGGACCCAGTACTTC.

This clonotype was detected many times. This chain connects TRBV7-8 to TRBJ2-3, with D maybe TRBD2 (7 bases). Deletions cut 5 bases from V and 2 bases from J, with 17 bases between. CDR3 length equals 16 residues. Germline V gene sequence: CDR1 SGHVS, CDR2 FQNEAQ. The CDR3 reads CASSPRGGATTDTQYF. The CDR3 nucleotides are TGTGCCAGCAGCCCGCGAGGGGGGGCGACCACAGATACGCAGTATTTT.

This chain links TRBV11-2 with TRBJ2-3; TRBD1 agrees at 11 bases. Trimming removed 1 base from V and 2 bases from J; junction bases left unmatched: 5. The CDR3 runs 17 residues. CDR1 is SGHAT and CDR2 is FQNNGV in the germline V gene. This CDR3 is CASSLGGGQGATDTQYF. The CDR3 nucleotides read TGTGCCAGCAGCTTAGGGGGTGGACAGGGGGCCACAGATACGCAGTATTTT.

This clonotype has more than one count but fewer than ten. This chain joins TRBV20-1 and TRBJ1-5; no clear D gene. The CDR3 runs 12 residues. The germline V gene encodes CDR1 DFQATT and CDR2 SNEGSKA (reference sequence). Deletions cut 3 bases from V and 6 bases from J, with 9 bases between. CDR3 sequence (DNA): TGCAGTGCTAGTGCGGGCCCTCAGCCCCAGCATTTT. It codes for CSASAGPQPQHF.

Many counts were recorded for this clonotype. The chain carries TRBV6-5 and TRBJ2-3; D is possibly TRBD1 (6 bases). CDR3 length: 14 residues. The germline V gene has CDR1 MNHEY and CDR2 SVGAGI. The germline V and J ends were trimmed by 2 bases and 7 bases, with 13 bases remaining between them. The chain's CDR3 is CASSYAQGSYTQYF. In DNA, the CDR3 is TGTGCCAGCAGTTACGCTCAGGGGTCATATACGCAGTATTTT.

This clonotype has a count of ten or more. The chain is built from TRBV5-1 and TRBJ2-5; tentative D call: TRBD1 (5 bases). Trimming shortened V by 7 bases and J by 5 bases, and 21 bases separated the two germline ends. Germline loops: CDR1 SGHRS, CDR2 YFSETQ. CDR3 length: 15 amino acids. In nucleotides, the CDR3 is TGCGCCAGCCAAGGGGATTACAAGGGTCTCGAGACCCAGTACTTC. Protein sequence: CASQGDYKGLETQYF. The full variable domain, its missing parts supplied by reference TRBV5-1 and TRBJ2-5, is KAGVTQTPRYLIKTRGQQVTLSCSPISGHRSVSWYQQTPGQGLQFLFEYFSETQRNKGNFPGRFSGRQFSNSRSEMNVSTLELGDSALYLCASQGDYKGLETQYFGPGTRLLVL.

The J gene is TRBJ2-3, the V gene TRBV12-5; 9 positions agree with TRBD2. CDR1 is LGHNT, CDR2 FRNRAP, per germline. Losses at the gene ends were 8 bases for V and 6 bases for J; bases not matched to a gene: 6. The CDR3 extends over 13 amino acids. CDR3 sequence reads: CASLLAGADTQYF. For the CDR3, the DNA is TGTGCTAGTTTATTAGCGGGGGCGGATACGCAGTATTTT.

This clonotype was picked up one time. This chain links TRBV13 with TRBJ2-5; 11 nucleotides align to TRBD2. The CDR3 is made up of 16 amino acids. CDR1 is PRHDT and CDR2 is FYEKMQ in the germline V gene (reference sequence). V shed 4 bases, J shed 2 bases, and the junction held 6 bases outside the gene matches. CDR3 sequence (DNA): TGTGCCAGCAGCTCTACTAGCGGGGGTACTCAAGAGACCCAGTACTTC. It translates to CASSSTSGGTQETQYF.

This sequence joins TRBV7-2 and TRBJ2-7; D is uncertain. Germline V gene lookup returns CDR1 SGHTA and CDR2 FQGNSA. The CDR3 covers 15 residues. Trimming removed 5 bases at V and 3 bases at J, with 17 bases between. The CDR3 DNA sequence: TGTGCCAGCAGCCCCTTCAGTTCTAGTAGCTACGAGCAGTACTTC. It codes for CASSPFSSSSYEQYF.

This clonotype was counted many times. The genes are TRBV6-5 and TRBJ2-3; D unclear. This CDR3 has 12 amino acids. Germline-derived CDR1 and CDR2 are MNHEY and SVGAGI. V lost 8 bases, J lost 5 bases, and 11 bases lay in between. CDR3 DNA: TGTGCCAGCCGAAAGGCCGGAGATACGCAGTATTTT. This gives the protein CASRKAGDTQYF.

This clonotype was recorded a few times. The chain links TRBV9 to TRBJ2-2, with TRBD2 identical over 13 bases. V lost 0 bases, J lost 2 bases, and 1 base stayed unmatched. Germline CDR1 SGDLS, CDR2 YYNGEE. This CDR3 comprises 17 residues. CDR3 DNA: TGTGCCAGCAGCGTAGGACTAGCGGGGGGTAACACCGGGGAGCTGTTTTTT. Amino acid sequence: CASSVGLAGGNTGELFF.

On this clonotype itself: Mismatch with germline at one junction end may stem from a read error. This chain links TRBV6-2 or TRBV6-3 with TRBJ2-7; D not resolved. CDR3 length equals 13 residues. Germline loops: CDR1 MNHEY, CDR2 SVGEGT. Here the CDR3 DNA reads TGTGCCAGCAGTTTTGGGTCCCCCTACGAGCGGTACTTC. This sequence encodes CASSFGSPYERYF.

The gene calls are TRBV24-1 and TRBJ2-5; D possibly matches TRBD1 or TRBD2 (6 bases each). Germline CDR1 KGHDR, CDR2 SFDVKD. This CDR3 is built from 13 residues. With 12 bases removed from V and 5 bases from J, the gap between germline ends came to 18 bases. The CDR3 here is CAVRSGAGETQYF. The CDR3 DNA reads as TGTGCCGTCAGATCAGGGGCGGGGGAGACCCAGTACTTC.